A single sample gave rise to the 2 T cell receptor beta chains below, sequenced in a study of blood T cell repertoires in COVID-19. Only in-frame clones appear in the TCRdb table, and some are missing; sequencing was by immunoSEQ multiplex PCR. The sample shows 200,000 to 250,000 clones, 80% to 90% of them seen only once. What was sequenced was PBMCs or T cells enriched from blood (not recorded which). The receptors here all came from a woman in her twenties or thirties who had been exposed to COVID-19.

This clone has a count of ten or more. The CDR3 sequence: CASSTGLAEYNEQFF. CDR3 DNA sequence: TGTGCCAGCAGCACGGGACTAGCGGAGTACAATGAGCAGTTCTTC. This chain connects TRBV11-2 to TRBJ2-1, with TRBD2 matching over 11 bases. V lost 5 bases, J lost 4 bases, and 4 bases stayed unmatched. This CDR3 has 15 residues. Germline loops: CDR1 SGHAT, CDR2 FQNNGV.

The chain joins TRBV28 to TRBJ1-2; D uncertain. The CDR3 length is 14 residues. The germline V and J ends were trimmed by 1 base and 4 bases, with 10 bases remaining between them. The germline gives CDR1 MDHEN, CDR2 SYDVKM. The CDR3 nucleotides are TGTGCCAGCAGTTTATCGGCCGGGTTCTATGGCTACACCTTC. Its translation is CASSLSAGFYGYTF.